The subject of this entry is one TCR beta chain. This entry comes from a study of blood T cell repertoires in COVID-19. At the level of the study: The United States, Italy and Spain were the sources of the acute and convalescent COVID-19 samples. PBMCs, B-cell-depleted T cells, or T cells provided the cDNA or gDNA that made up the material.

The CDR3 runs to 18 residues. The V and J ends lost 5 bases and 3 bases, in that order; junction bases with no gene match: 13. The V gene's germline CDR1 is KGHDR and CDR2 SFDVKD. Authors' analysis steps: Reference gene primer amplification gave estimated nucleated cell counts. Assay used: immunoSEQ multiplex PCR; TCRdb lists only in-frame clones, some missing. The DNA gave D and trimming, while V, J and clone size come from that table. The sample contains tens of thousands of clones, under 90% of which appear only once. Material: peripheral blood. The rearrangement joins TRBV24-1 to TRBJ2-3, with TRBD2 matching over 10 bases. The receptor comes from a woman aged 60 to 75 with acute or convalescent COVID-19. The CDR3 nucleotides read TGTGCCACCAGTGGAGGGGTCCCTAGCGGGAGATTTACAGATACGCAGTATTTT. Protein sequence: CATSGGVPSGRFTDTQYF.